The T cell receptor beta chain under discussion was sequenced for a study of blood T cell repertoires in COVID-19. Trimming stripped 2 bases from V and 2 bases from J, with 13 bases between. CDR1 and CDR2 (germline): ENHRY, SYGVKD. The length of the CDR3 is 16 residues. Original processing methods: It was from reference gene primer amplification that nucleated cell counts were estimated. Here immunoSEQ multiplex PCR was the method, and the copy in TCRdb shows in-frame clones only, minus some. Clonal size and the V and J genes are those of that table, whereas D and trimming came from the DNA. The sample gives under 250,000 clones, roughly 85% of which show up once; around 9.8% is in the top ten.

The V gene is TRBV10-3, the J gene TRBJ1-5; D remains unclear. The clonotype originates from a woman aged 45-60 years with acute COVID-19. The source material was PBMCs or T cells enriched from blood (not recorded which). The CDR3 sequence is CAISETGMVGNQPQHF. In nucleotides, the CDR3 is TGTGCCATCAGTGAGACCGGGATGGTAGGCAATCAGCCCCAGCATTTT.